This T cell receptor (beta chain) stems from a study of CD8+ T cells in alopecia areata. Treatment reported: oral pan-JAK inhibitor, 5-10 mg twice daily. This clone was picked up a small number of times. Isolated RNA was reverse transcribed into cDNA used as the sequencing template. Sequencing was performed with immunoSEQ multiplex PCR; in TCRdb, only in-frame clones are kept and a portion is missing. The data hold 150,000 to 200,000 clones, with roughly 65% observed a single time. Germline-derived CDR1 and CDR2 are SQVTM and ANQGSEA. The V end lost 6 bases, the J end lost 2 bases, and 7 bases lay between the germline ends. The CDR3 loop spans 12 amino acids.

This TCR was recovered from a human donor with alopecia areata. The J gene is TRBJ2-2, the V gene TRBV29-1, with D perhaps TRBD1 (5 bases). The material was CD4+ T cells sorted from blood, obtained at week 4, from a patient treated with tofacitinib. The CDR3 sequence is CSVGHNTGELFF. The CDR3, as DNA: TGCAGCGTAGGACATAACACCGGGGAGCTGTTTTTT.